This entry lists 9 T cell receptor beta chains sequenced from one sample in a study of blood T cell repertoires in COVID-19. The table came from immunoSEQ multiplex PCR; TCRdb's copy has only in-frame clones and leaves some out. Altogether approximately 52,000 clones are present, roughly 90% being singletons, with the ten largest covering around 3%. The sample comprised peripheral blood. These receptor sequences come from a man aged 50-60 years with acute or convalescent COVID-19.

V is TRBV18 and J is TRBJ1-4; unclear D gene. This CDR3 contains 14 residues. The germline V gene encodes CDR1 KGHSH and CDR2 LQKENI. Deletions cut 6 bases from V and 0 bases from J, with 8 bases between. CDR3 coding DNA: TGTGCCAGCTCTAGCCTTGCAACTAATGAAAAACTGTTTTTT. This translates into CASSSLATNEKLFF.

CDR3 bases: TGTGCCAGCAGCCGGACAGGGGCTGGAAACACCATATATTTT. It encodes CASSRTGAGNTIYF. The chain joins TRBV5-6 to TRBJ1-3, with TRBD1 identical over 9 bases. The V and J ends lost 4 bases and 2 bases, in that order; junction bases with no gene match: 1. This CDR3 comprises 14 residues. Germline assignment: CDR1 SGHDT and CDR2 YYEEEE. Looking up the rest from reference TRBV5-6 and TRBJ1-3 gives the full variable domain: DAGVTQSPTHLIKTRGQQVTLRCSPKSGHDTVSWYQQALGQGPQFIFQYYEEEERQRGNFPDRFSGHQFPNYSSELNVNALLLGDSALYLCASSRTGAGNTIYFGEGSWLTVV.

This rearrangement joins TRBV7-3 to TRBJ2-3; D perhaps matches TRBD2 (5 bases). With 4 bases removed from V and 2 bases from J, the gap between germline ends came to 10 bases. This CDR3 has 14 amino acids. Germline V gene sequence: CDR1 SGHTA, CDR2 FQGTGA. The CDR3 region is CASSSSRDTDTQYF. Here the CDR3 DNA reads TGTGCCAGCAGCTCTAGCCGGGACACAGATACGCAGTATTTT.

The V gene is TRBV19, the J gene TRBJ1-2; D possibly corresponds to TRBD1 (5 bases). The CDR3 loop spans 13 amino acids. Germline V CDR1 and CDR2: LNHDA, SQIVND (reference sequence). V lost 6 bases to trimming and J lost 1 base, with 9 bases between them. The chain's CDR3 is CASRRTFNYGYTF. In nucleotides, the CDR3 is TGTGCCAGTAGGAGGACATTTAACTATGGCTACACCTTC.

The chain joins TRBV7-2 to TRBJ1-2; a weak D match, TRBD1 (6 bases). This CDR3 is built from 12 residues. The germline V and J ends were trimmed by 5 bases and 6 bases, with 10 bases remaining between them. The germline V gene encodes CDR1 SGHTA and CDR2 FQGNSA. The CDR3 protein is CASSPYRDGYTF. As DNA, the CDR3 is TGTGCCAGCAGCCCTTACAGGGATGGCTACACCTTC.

The CDR3 nucleotides are TGCAGCGTTGGCGGGACTAGCGCCGGGGAGCTGTTTTTT. Translating gives CSVGGTSAGELFF. The rearrangement joins TRBV29-1 to TRBJ2-2; TRBD2 aligns across 10 bases. CDR1 SQVTM and CDR2 ANQGSEA come from the germline V gene. The V and J ends lost 4 bases and 6 bases, in that order; junction bases with no gene match: 2. This CDR3 is built from 13 residues.

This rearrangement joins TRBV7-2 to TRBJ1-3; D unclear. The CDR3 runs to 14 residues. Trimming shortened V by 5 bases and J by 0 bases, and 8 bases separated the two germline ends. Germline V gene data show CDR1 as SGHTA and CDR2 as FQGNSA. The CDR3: CASSLGGSGNTIYF. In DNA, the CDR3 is TGTGCCAGCAGCCTCGGAGGCTCTGGAAACACCATATATTTT.

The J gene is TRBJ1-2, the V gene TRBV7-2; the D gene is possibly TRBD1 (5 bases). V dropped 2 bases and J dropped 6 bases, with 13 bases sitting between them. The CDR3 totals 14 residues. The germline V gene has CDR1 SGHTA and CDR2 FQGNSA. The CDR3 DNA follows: TGTGCCAGCAGCTTAACGGGTCAGGGCAATGGCTACACCTTC. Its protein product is CASSLTGQGNGYTF.

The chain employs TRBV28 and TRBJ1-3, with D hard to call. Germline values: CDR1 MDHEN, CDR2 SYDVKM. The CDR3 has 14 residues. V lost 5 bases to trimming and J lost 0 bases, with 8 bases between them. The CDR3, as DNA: TGTGCCAGCAGTGACATGAGCTCTGGAAACACCATATATTTT. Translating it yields CASSDMSSGNTIYF.